The source of this TCR beta chain is a study of blood T cell repertoires in COVID-19. Study background: T cells, B-cell-depleted T cells, or PBMCs supplied cDNA or gDNA.

The data were produced by immunoSEQ multiplex PCR, yet TCRdb's version contains in-frame clones alone and is incomplete. The sample has over 150,000 clones, 84% seen once. V shed 1 base and J shed 1 base, with 7 bases lying between them. CDR3 size: 14 residues. In germline, CDR1 is LGHNA, CDR2 YNFKEQ. The material sequenced was peripheral blood. The chain uses TRBV4-2 and TRBJ1-1; D not resolved. This TCR was recovered from a man in his late teens or twenties with active or convalescent COVID-19. The CDR3 DNA reads as TGTGCCAGCAGCCAAGTGGCAGGGAACACTGAAGCTTTCTTT. Translation gives CASSQVAGNTEAFF.